Below are 20 T cell receptor beta chains sequenced from a single sample in a study of shared clonotypes between healthy human individuals. The method was immunoSEQ multiplex PCR; TCRdb's version includes in-frame clones alone and lacks a portion of them. The table shows around 750,000 clones, with 74% occurring only once. The sequenced sample was memory CD4+ T cells sorted from blood. Regarding subset: CD45RA-negative fraction. These receptors all come from a woman in her twenties or thirties in good health.

The sample holds one count of this clone. The V gene is TRBV25-1, the J gene TRBJ2-1; D may be TRBD1 (6 bases). Trimming removed 2 bases at V and 4 bases at J, with 12 bases between. From germline, CDR1 is MGHDK and CDR2 SYGVNS. This CDR3 contains 15 residues. CDR3 DNA sequence: TGTGCCAGCAGTGAACCAGGGGTGAGGTACAATGAGCAGTTCTTC. As protein: CASSEPGVRYNEQFF.

This chain joins TRBV7-9 and TRBJ1-2; no clear D. The CDR3 sequence is 11 residues long. CDR1 is SEHNR and CDR2 is FQNEAQ in the germline V gene (reference sequence). V shed 1 base and J shed 11 bases, with 8 bases lying between them. Here the CDR3 reads CASSLGHQYTF. The DNA of the CDR3 is TGTGCCAGCAGCTTAGGCCACCAATACACCTTC.

The chain joins TRBV9 to TRBJ2-5, with TRBD1 matching over 9 bases. CDR1 and CDR2 from the germline V gene are SGDLS and YYNGEE. With 0 bases clipped from V and 5 bases from J, the junction kept 8 bases outside the gene matches. The CDR3 runs to 16 residues. The CDR3 sequence is CASSVGTGVELETQYF. CDR3 sequence (DNA): TGTGCCAGCAGCGTAGGGACAGGGGTCGAATTGGAGACCCAGTACTTC.

Details on this clone: The same CDR3 can be traced to other DNA sequences in this sample. The V call is TRBV5-1, the J call TRBJ2-3; 9 bases match TRBD2. The CDR3 is made up of 15 amino acids. From germline, CDR1 is SGHRS and CDR2 YFSETQ. V was pared by 0 bases and J by 1 base, with 0 bases of the junction left unmatched. This CDR3 is CASSLGLAGTDTQYF. In nucleotides, the CDR3 is TGCGCCAGCAGCTTGGGACTAGCGGGCACAGATACGCAGTATTTT.

The rearrangement joins TRBV7-3 to TRBJ2-3, with D perhaps matching TRBD1 (6 bases). This CDR3 spans 14 amino acids. The germline gives CDR1 SGHTA, CDR2 FQGTGA. Trimming removed 2 bases at V and 6 bases at J, with 12 bases between. The CDR3 loop reads CASSLSGVEDTQYF. The CDR3, as DNA: TGTGCCAGCAGCTTATCAGGGGTTGAGGATACGCAGTATTTT.

This rearrangement joins TRBV6-6 to TRBJ1-2; tentative D call: TRBD1 (5 bases). The V and J ends lost 2 bases and 2 bases respectively, with 6 bases between them. This CDR3 region has 13 residues. Germline CDR1 MNHNY, CDR2 SVGAGI (reference sequence). CDR3 bases: TGTGCCAGCAGTTACGACAGCAACTATGGCTACACCTTC. It yields the protein CASSYDSNYGYTF.

The chain couples TRBV27 to TRBJ2-1, with 10 bases identical to TRBD1. The CDR3 spans 15 residues. J lost 5 bases, V lost 6 bases, and 7 bases had no gene match. Germline V CDR1 and CDR2: MNHEY, SMNVEV (reference sequence). CDR3 nucleotides: TGTGCCAGCAGGCAGCACGGGACAGGGGACAATGAGCAGTTCTTC. This codes for CASRQHGTGDNEQFF.

This clone occurred once. The same CDR3 arises from other DNA sequences in this sample as well. The chain couples TRBV5-1 to TRBJ1-5; D gene ambiguous. The CDR3 sequence is 14 residues long. In germline, CDR1 is SGHRS, CDR2 YFSETQ. V gave up 0 bases and J gave up 0 bases, with 4 bases separating them. The CDR3: CASSLGYSNQPQHF. The CDR3 DNA reads as TGCGCCAGCAGCTTGGGATATAGCAATCAGCCCCAGCATTTT. The entire variable domain, with the rest obtained from reference TRBV5-1 and TRBJ1-5, is as follows: KAGVTQTPRYLIKTRGQQVTLSCSPISGHRSVSWYQQTPGQGLQFLFEYFSETQRNKGNFPGRFSGRQFSNSRSEMNVSTLELGDSALYLCASSLGYSNQPQHFGDGTRLSIL.

This chain uses TRBV5-1 with TRBJ2-5; D unresolved. V lost 4 bases to trimming and J lost 9 bases, with 16 bases between them. Per germline, CDR1 SGHRS and CDR2 YFSETQ. The CDR3 consists of 13 residues. CDR3 residues: CASSVPSAPSQYF. CDR3 sequence (DNA): TGCGCCAGCAGCGTCCCCTCCGCCCCGTCCCAGTACTTC.

The chain recombines TRBV7-7 with TRBJ2-1; 11 bases are shared with TRBD2. CDR1 and CDR2 from the germline V gene are SSHAT and FNYEAQ (reference sequence). The CDR3 spans 13 residues. Trimming cost V 4 bases and J 9 bases; bases outside gene matches: 2. The CDR3 sequence is CASSSGTSGEQFF. The CDR3 coding sequence is TGTGCCAGCAGCTCAGGGACTAGCGGTGAGCAGTTCTTC.

In the case of this clone: This clone may be a read error of a much larger clone one base away. The rearrangement links TRBV7-2 to TRBJ2-7; 13 bases agree with TRBD2. The CDR3 consists of 14 residues. Germline V CDR1 and CDR2: SGHTA, FQGNSA. V lost 5 bases and J lost 3; bases outside the gene matches: 1. For the CDR3, the DNA is TGTGCCAGCAGCCGGACTAGCGGGAGCTACGAGCAGTACTTC. Encoded protein: CASSRTSGSYEQYF.

The rearrangement uses TRBV11-2 and TRBJ2-3; 10 nucleotides match TRBD2. With V trimmed by 5 bases and J by 6 bases, 11 bases remained unmatched. The CDR3 is 16 residues long. CDR1 and CDR2 from the germline V gene are SGHAT and FQNNGV. Written as DNA, the CDR3 is TGTGCCAGCAGCCGCCTTAGCGGGAGGTTAGCGGATACGCAGTATTTT. The encoded protein is CASSRLSGRLADTQYF.

The rearrangement links TRBV4-1 to TRBJ1-4, with D perhaps TRBD1 (5 bases). The CDR3 has 16 amino acids. The V end was cut by 6 bases, the J end by 7 bases, with 21 bases between. The germline V gene encodes CDR1 MGHRA and CDR2 YSYEKL. The CDR3 bases are TGCGCCAGCAGACGCGCCCCATCCCAGGGAAGTGAAAAACTGTTTTTT. Its translation is CASRRAPSQGSEKLFF.

The chain employs TRBV13 and TRBJ2-7; D uncertain. Germline-derived CDR1 and CDR2 are PRHDT and FYEKMQ (reference sequence). Between the trimmed V and J ends, which lost 1 base and 3 bases, there was a span of 10 bases. This CDR3 region has 14 residues. The CDR3 here is CASSLVGGGYEQYF. CDR3 bases: TGTGCCAGCAGCTTAGTGGGTGGCGGCTACGAGCAGTACTTC.

Comments on this clone: At the DNA level, this CDR3 is encoded by other sequences in the same sample as well. This chain uses TRBV7-9 with TRBJ2-7; D remains ambiguous. Germline V CDR1 and CDR2: SEHNR, FQNEAQ (reference sequence). This CDR3 is 12 amino acids long. V was cut by 1 base and J by 4 bases, with 5 bases left in between. The DNA for the CDR3 is TGTGCCAGCAGCTTAGTGGGTTACGAGCAGTACTTC. Encoded protein: CASSLVGYEQYF.

The J gene is TRBJ1-3, the V gene TRBV9; D might be TRBD1 (5 bases). Germline CDR1 and CDR2: SGDLS and YYNGEE. CDR3 length: 16 amino acids. The V gene lost 3 bases and the J gene lost 0 bases, with 13 bases spanning the gap. The CDR3 sequence is CASSGRDGGSGNTIYF. CDR3 nucleotides: TGTGCCAGCAGCGGACGCGATGGGGGCTCTGGAAACACCATATATTTT.

The chain has TRBV7-3 and TRBJ2-3; 7 nucleotides align to TRBD2. The germline V gene has CDR1 SGHTA and CDR2 FQGTGA. With V trimmed by 6 bases and J by 1 base, 1 base remained unmatched. The CDR3 runs to 13 residues. The CDR3 sequence is CASRLAGTDTQYF. The DNA of the CDR3 is TGTGCCAGCAGGCTAGCGGGCACAGATACGCAGTATTTT.

CDR3 protein: CASRGGQGGRLFF. For the CDR3, the DNA is TGTGCCAGCAGGGGGGGACAGGGAGGGCGGCTGTTTTTT. This rearrangement joins TRBV2 to TRBJ2-2, with 9 bases lining up with TRBD1. CDR3 length: 13 amino acids. Losses at the gene ends were 6 bases for V and 13 bases for J; bases not matched to a gene: 9. Germline V gene data show CDR1 as SNHLY and CDR2 as FYNNEI.

Regarding this clone: A read error may produce the germline difference seen at one junction end. The gene calls are TRBV7-9 and TRBJ2-1; D is possibly TRBD1 or TRBD2 (5 bases each). The length of the CDR3 is 15 residues. Germline loops: CDR1 SEHNR, CDR2 FQNEAQ (reference sequence). In DNA, the CDR3 is TGTGCCAGCAGCTTATCCTCCCTGGACGGGGCGTTCCGGATCTTC. The encoded protein is CASSLSSLDGAFRIF. The entire variable domain, with the rest obtained from reference TRBV7-9 and TRBJ2-1, is as follows: DTGVSQNPRHKITKRGQNVTFRCDPISEHNRLYWYRQTLGQGPEFLTYFQNEAQLEKSRLLSDRFSAERPKGSFSTLEIQRTEQGDSAMYLCASSLSSLDGAFRIFGPGTRLTVL.

This rearrangement joins TRBV19 to TRBJ2-7, with 10 bases that match TRBD1. The V segment lost 4 bases and the J segment 5 bases; nucleotides outside the gene matches: 5. CDR1 is LNHDA, CDR2 SQIVND, per germline (reference sequence). The CDR3 contains 14 residues. CDR3 in DNA: TGTGCCAGTAGTAAGACAGGGGGCCGGAACGAGCAGTACTTC. It translates to CASSKTGGRNEQYF.